This T cell receptor (beta chain) was sequenced for a study of blood T cell repertoires in COVID-19. On the study more broadly: The United States, Italy and Spain provided the acute and convalescent COVID-19 samples.

This CDR3 is 16 amino acids long. Trimming pared 4 bases from V and 1 base from J, leaving 13 bases between. CDR1 LGHNA and CDR2 YNFKEQ come from the germline V gene. Per the authors' pipeline: Reference gene primer amplification gave estimated nucleated cell counts. The table came from immunoSEQ multiplex PCR; TCRdb's copy has only in-frame clones and leaves some out. V, J and clone size are taken as reported in that table, and D and trimming were inferred from the DNA itself. Found here are 150,000 to 180,000 clones, roughly 83% of them singletons; the top ten hold 25% to 30%. This receptor was identified in a woman aged 55 to 70 with acute or convalescent COVID-19. Source material: peripheral blood. The V call is TRBV4-2, the J call TRBJ1-4; a weak D match, TRBD1 (5 bases). The CDR3 coding sequence is TGTGCCAGCAGCCCTTCGGGGGGTGAAACTAATGAAAAACTGTTTTTT. Translation: CASSPSGGETNEKLFF.